The following is a T cell receptor beta chain sequence with its context. Its specificity is not known. This specimen belongs to a study of yellow fever vaccine responses in identical twins. One entry per CDR3 protein results from TCRdb running MiXCR on the RT-PCR reads. The sample holds fewer than 9,500 distinct CDR3 sequences, 65% to 85% seen once. CDR3 length: 20 residues. CDR1 and CDR2 (germline): PRHDT, FYEKMQ (reference sequence). V trimming: 4 bases; J trimming: 0 bases; junction bases outside the gene matches: 14. Study-wide results and caveats: As reported, the vaccine T cell response of twins seemed partly convergent and partly personalized.

This chain connects TRBV13 to TRBJ2-1, with 11 bases matching TRBD2. This TCR was recovered from a woman under 30 who received the yellow fever vaccine. Source: T cells from blood (PBMCs), unsorted or a sorted subset (not recorded which), taken before or after yellow fever vaccination (not recorded which). The CDR3 spells CASSSLNLAGGTYSYNEQFF. Here the CDR3 DNA reads TGTGCCAGCAGCTCCCTAAACCTAGCGGGGGGCACCTACTCCTACAATGAGCAGTTCTTC.